This T cell receptor (beta chain) was identified during a study of blood T cell repertoires in COVID-19. The wider study: Both acute and convalescent COVID-19 samples were obtained from the United States, Italy and Spain. The cDNA or gDNA used as material had been derived from T cells, B-cell-depleted T cells, or PBMCs.

Germline CDR1 and CDR2: MRHNA and SNTAGT. The CDR3 sequence is 13 residues long. V dropped 8 bases and J dropped 6 bases, with 14 bases sitting between them. In the authors' workflow: Reference gene primers were amplified, and this amplification served to estimate nucleated cell counts. Measured with immunoSEQ multiplex PCR; TCRdb has only the in-frame clones, and not every one. V and J calls and clone size are copied from that table; D and trimming were computed from the DNA. The data contain under 150,000 clones, roughly 84% of them seen just once; the ten biggest clones take up over 1.1%. This TCR was sampled from a man aged 60 to 69 with acute or convalescent COVID-19. The sequencing sample was made of peripheral blood. This chain links TRBV6-4 with TRBJ2-1; D perhaps matches TRBD2 (5 bases). The DNA for the CDR3 is TGTGCCAGCGCAACTAGTTCGATCAATGAGCAGTTCTTC. Amino acid sequence: CASATSSINEQFF.